Described below is a single T cell receptor beta chain sequence and its context. Its antigen remains unknown. Each CDR3 protein gets one entry after TCRdb re-called the RT-PCR reads with MiXCR. The sample shows around 470,000 distinct CDR3 sequences, roughly 7.9% of them seen only once. These data belong to a study of response to subunit inactivated influenza vaccine. Study conclusions and caveats: Authors suggested each seasonal influenza vaccination recruits few new T cells.

This sequence was found in a man between 50 and 69 years old who received an inactivated influenza vaccine. The input for sequencing was PBMCs from blood, taken approximately 25 months after vaccination.

The CDR3 region is CASSVGEVKTFF. Here the CDR3 DNA reads TGTGCCAGCAGTGTAGGGGAGGTCAAAACTTTCTTT. The V gene is TRBV2, the J gene TRBJ1-1, with D possibly being TRBD1 (5 bases). CDR1 is SNHLY and CDR2 is FYNNEI in the germline V gene. Between the trimmed V and J ends, which lost 4 bases and 12 bases, there was a span of 15 bases. This CDR3 is built from 12 residues. The whole variable domain, filled in from reference TRBV2 and TRBJ1-1, reads EPEVTQTPSHQVTQMGQEVILRCVPISNHLYFYWYRQILGQKVEFLVSFYNNEISEKSEIFDDQFSVERPDGSNFTLKIRSTKLEDSAMYFCASSVGEVKTFFGQGTRLTVV.